This T cell receptor beta chain was found in a study of tumor-infiltrating lymphocytes in primary liver carcinoma. Concerning this clonotype: An end of the junction differs from the germline gene, which may be a read error.

Each 20-30 mg portion of unsorted bulk tissue served as the source for co-extraction of RNA and DNA. None of the patients had received treatment, and all had chronic HBV infection. A constant-region primer primed TCR beta cDNA synthesis from about 0.55 ug of total RNA. Employing slightly modified ARM-PCR, three nested multiplex PCR rounds were run, and these gave rise to the TCR beta libraries. MiXCR, run by TCRdb on the multiplex PCR reads, gives a single entry per CDR3 protein. The sample holds 110,000 or so distinct CDR3 sequences, approximately 80% seen once. Material: liver tumor tissue from sampling region 3. As to subset: tumor region T3, left-lateral pole. This TCR was sampled from a man aged 40-50 years with primary liver carcinoma and hepatitis B virus infection.

The CDR3 DNA follows: TGTGCCGGCAGTTTAGGTCTAGCAGGAGGGCCATGGGAGACCCAGTACTTC. Encoded protein: CAGSLGLAGGPWETQYF. The chain combines TRBV12-3 or TRBV12-4 with TRBJ2-5, with D tentatively TRBD2 (6 bases). The CDR3 has 17 residues.